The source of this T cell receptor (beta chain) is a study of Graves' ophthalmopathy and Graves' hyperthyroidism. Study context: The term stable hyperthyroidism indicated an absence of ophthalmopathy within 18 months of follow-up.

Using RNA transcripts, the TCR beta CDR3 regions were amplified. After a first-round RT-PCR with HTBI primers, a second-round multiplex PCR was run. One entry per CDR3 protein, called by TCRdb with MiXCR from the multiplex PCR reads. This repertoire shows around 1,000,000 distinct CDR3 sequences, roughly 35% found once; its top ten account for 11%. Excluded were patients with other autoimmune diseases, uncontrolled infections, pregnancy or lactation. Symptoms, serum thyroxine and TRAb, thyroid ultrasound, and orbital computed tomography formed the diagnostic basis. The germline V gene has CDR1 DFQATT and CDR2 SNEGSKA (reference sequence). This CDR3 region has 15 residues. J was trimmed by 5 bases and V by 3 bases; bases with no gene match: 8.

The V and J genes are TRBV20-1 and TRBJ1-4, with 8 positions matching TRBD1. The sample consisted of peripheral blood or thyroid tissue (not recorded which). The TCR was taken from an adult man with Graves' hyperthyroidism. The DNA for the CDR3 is TGCAGTGCTAGTGACTGGACAGGGAGGAATGAAAAACTGTTTTTT. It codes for CSASDWTGRNEKLFF.